Listed below are T cell receptor beta chains from one sample, sequenced in a study of immunodeficiency. Produced via immunoSEQ multiplex PCR; TCRdb's table is partial and in-frame only. The sample holds approximately 2,300 clones; around 90% are singletons and the top ten take roughly 8%. The sequenced material came from CD4+ T cells from blood. The receptors originated from a girl aged 10-17 years with POLD1 deficiency. Each CDR3 is given with its conserved first and last residue. The D gene is left open where the match is weak. Where a row states a size, it is once, few, many or the class of an expanded clone; other rows omit it.

TRBD1,TRBJ2-5,TRBV5-4,.,CASSSGGQVRATQYF,TGTGCCAGCAGCTCTGGGGGACAGGTGAGAGCGACCCAGTACTTC
TRBD1,TRBJ1-1,TRBV20-1,.,CSASETGRGRPEAFF,TGCAGTGCTAGTGAGACAGGGAGGGGTCGGCCTGAAGCTTTCTTT
.,TRBJ2-6,TRBV5-1,.,CASSLGSSGANVLTF,TGCGCCAGCAGCTTGGGGAGCTCTGGGGCCAACGTCCTGACTTTC
TRBD1,TRBJ2-2,TRBV28,.,CASLAHRGKNTGELFF,TGTGCCAGCCTTGCCCACAGGGGGAAGAACACCGGGGAGCTGTTTTTT
.,TRBJ2-3,TRBV6-2/TRBV6-3,.,CASSLSLGDTQYF,TGTGCCAGCAGCTTATCGCTGGGGGATACGCAGTATTTT
TRBD2,TRBJ2-3,TRBV28,.,CASSQLAGGPRSDTQYF,TGTGCCAGCAGCCAACTAGCGGGAGGGCCGAGGTCAGATACGCAGTATTTT
.,TRBJ2-7,TRBV27,.,CARVSRDPYYEQYF,TGTGCCAGGGTCAGCCGGGACCCTTACTACGAGCAGTACTTC
.,TRBJ2-5,TRBV28,once,CASSLLGNQETQYF,TGTGCCAGCAGTTTACTAGGAAACCAAGAGACCCAGTACTTC
.,TRBJ2-3,TRBV5-1,.,CASSSRQQEDTQYF,TGCGCCAGCAGCTCCCGTCAACAGGAGGATACGCAGTATTTT
.,TRBJ2-3,TRBV20-1,.,CSASLLVDTQYF,TGCAGTGCTAGTCTCTTGGTAGATACGCAGTATTTT
TRBD2,TRBJ2-1,TRBV2,once,CASCETSGNNEQFF,TGTGCCAGCTGTGAGACTAGCGGCAACAATGAGCAGTTCTTC
TRBD2,TRBJ2-3,TRBV18,once,CASSAGTSGDTQYF,TGTGCCAGCTCAGCTGGGACTAGCGGAGATACGCAGTATTTT
.,TRBJ1-2,TRBV6-2/TRBV6-3,.,CASSYSIQPSYGYTF,TGTGCCAGCAGTTACTCAATTCAACCGTCTTATGGCTACACCTTC
TRBD2,TRBJ2-1,TRBV15,.,CATSRDLGTSGKIYNEQFF,TGTGCCACCAGCAGAGATCTGGGGACTAGCGGGAAAATCTACAATGAGCAGTTCTTC
TRBD1,TRBJ2-1,TRBV29-1,.,CSVGQGGHNEQFF,TGCAGCGTTGGACAGGGTGGGCACAATGAGCAGTTCTTC
TRBD2,TRBJ2-1,TRBV2,.,CASSEVAGGYNEQFF,TGTGCCAGCAGTGAAGTAGCGGGAGGGTACAATGAGCAGTTCTTC
TRBD1,TRBJ1-2,TRBV3-1/TRBV3-2,.,CASSQWTGDGYTF,TGTGCCAGCAGCCAATGGACAGGGGATGGCTACACCTTC
.,TRBJ1-2,TRBV25-1,.,CASRGDYGYTF,TGTGCCAGCAGAGGGGACTATGGCTACACCTTC
.,TRBJ2-2,TRBV27,.,CASRRPGPNTGELFF,TGTGCCAGCAGGCGGCCGGGACCGAACACCGGGGAGCTGTTTTTT
TRBD2,TRBJ2-1,TRBV20-1,.,CSASDGGRNEQFF,TGCAGTGCTAGTGACGGGGGGAGGAATGAGCAGTTCTTC